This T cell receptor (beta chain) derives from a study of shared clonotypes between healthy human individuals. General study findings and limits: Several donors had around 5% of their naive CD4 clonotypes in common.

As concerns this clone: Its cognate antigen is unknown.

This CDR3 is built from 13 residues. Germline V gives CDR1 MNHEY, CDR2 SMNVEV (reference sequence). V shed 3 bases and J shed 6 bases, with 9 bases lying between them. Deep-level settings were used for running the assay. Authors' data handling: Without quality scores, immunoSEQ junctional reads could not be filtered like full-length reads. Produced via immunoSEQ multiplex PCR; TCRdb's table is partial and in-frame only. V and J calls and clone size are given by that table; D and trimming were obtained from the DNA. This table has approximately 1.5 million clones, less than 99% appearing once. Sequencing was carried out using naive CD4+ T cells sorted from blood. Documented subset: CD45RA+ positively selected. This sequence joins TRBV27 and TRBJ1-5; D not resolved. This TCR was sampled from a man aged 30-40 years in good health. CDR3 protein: CASSLDGFQPQHF. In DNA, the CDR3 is TGTGCCAGCAGTTTGGATGGATTTCAGCCCCAGCATTTT.